This T cell receptor (beta chain) was recorded in a study of T-cell memory formation after mild COVID-19. About the study: TCR clusters were mostly donor specific. Overall study results and limits: Chiefly within CM and EM were the contracting CD4+ clones; CD8+ ones were within EMRA. Some clones that responded were present in memory (sampled pre-infection), which suggests cross-reactive memory joined.

Only a few counts were recorded for this clonotype. What it binds is unknown. V was clipped by 2 bases and J by 6 bases; unmatched bases: 4. Germline CDR1 and CDR2: MNHEY and SVGAGI. This CDR3 is 15 amino acids long. TCRdb itself ran the 5' RACE reads through MiXCR, one entry per CDR3 protein. The top ten hold about 20% of the sample, which has roughly 340,000 distinct CDR3 sequences, about 16% seen once. This TCR was sampled from a young man who had mild COVID-19 (a few samples of this study predate the infection). Cell type and time point are not known. Sequenced: PBMCs or a T cell subset sorted from them (not recorded which). The chain recombines TRBV6-5 with TRBJ1-4; 9 bases are shared with TRBD1. This CDR3 reads CASSYRTGVDEKLFF. The DNA for the CDR3 is TGTGCCAGCAGTTACCGGACAGGGGTAGATGAAAAACTGTTTTTT.